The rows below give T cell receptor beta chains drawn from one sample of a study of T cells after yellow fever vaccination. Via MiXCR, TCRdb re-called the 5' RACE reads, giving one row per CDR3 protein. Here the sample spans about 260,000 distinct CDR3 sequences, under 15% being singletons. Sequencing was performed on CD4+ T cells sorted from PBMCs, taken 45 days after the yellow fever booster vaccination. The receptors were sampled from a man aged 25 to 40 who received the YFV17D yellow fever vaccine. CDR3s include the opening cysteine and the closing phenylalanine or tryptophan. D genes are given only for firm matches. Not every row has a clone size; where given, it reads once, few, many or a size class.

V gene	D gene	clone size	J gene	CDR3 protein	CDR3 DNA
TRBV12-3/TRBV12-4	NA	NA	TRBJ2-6	CASTPYVSRSGANVLTF	TGTGCCAGCACCCCATATGTGAGTCGTTCTGGGGCCAACGTCCTGACTTTC
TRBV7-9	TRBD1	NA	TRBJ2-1	CASSRRTGLTYNEQFF	TGTGCCAGCAGCAGACGGACAGGGCTAACCTACAATGAGCAGTTCTTC
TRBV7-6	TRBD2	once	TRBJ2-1	CSSRPTSGTYNEQFF	TGTTCCAGCAGACCGACTAGCGGGACCTACAATGAGCAGTTCTTC
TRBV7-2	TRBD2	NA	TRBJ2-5	CASSLLAGQTQYF	TGTGCCAGCAGCTTGCTAGCGGGACAGACCCAGTACTTC
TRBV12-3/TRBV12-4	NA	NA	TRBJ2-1	CASSLGPDLKFF	TGTGCCAGCAGTTTAGGGCCCGACCTAAAGTTCTTC
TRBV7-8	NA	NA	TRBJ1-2	CASSLLGGGYTF	TGTGCCAGCAGCTTATTAGGGGGGGGCTACACCTTC
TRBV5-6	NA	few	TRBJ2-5	CASSLDTRETQYF	TGTGCCAGCAGCTTAGACACCAGAGAGACCCAGTACTTC
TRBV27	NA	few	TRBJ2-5	CASSLLQTGGETQYF	TGTGCCAGCAGTTTGCTTCAGACAGGAGGCGAGACCCAGTACTTC
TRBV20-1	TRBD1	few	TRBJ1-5	CSASRGQDHQPQHF	TGCAGTGCTAGTCGGGGACAGGACCATCAGCCCCAGCATTTT
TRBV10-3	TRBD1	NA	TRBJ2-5	CAISDPRWRTGQETQYF	TGTGCCATCAGTGACCCGAGGTGGCGGACAGGGCAGGAGACCCAGTACTTC
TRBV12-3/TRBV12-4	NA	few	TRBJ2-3	CASSRRDSLQYF	TGTGCCAGCAGTAGACGGGACTCTTTGCAGTATTTT
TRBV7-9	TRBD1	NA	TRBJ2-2	CASSFGTGVNTGELFF	TGTGCCAGCAGCTTTGGGACAGGTGTTAACACCGGGGAGCTGTTTTTT
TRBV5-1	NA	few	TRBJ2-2	CASSRRDSPTGELFF	TGCGCCAGCAGCAGGAGGGACAGTCCCACCGGGGAGCTGTTTTTT
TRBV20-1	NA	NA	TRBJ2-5	CSAPDHGGETQYF	TGCAGTGCTCCCGACCACGGTGGAGAGACCCAGTACTTC
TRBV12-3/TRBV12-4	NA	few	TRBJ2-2	CASSLGLGTGELFF	TGTGCCAGCAGTTTAGGGTTGGGGACCGGGGAGCTGTTTTTT
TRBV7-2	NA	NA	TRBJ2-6	CASSLDPTPGANVLTF	TGTGCCAGCAGCTTAGACCCAACCCCCGGGGCCAACGTCCTGACTTTC
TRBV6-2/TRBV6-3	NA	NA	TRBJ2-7	CASSPAAVRYEQYF	TGTGCCAGCAGTCCGGCAGCCGTCCGCTACGAGCAGTACTTC
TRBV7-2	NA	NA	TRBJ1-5	CASSVGGTGQPQHF	TGTGCCAGCAGCGTCGGGGGAACGGGTCAGCCCCAGCATTTT
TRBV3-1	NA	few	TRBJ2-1	CASSLRVSDREQFF	TGTGCCAGCAGCCTAAGAGTATCGGACCGTGAGCAGTTCTTC
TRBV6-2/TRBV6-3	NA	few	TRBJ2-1	CASSYVGEQFF	TGTGCCAGCAGTTACGTGGGTGAGCAGTTCTTC
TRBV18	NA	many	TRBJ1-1	CASSPGTEAFF	TGTGCCAGCTCTCCGGGGACTGAAGCTTTCTTT
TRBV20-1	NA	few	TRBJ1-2	CSARDGNPGAPYTF	TGCAGTGCTAGAGATGGTAACCCGGGGGCCCCTTACACCTTC
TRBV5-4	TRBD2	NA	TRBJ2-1	CASSSTSVYEQFF	TGTGCCAGCAGCTCGACTAGCGTCTATGAGCAGTTCTTC
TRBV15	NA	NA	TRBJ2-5	CATSRAGRGPQETQYF	TGTGCCACCAGCAGAGCGGGACGGGGTCCCCAAGAGACCCAGTACTTC
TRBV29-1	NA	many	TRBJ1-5	CSVDLGPGRPQHF	TGCAGCGTTGATCTGGGGCCTGGGCGGCCCCAGCATTTT
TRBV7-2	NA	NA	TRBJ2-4	CASSTGSARVQYF	TGTGCCAGCAGCACGGGATCCGCAAGAGTTCAGTACTTC
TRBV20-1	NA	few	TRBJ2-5	CSARGGDPVLRGLGF	NA
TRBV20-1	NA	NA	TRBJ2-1	CSASRGSSYNEQFF	TGCAGTGCTAGTAGGGGGAGCTCCTACAATGAGCAGTTCTTC
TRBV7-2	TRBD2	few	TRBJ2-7	CASSLSGSWYEQYF	TGTGCCAGCAGCCTCAGCGGGAGCTGGTACGAGCAGTACTTC
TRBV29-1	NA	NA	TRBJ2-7	CSARDPLSYEQYF	TGCAGCGCTCGGGACCCCCTCTCCTACGAGCAGTACTTC
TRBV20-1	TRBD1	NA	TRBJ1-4	CSAGAPGQGLGGANEKLFF	TGCAGTGCTGGAGCCCCGGGACAGGGGCTTGGGGGGGCTAATGAAAAACTGTTTTTT
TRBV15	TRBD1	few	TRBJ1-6	CATSRTEGRTGGRSPLHF	TGTGCCACCAGCAGGACGGAGGGGCGGACAGGGGGACGATCACCCCTCCACTTT
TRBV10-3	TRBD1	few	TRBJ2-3	CAISDRGLGDTQYF	TGTGCCATCAGTGACAGGGGGCTCGGGGATACGCAGTATTTT
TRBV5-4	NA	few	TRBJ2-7	CASSPGRGSSYEQYF	TGTGCCAGCAGCCCTGGGAGAGGGAGCTCCTACGAGCAGTACTTC
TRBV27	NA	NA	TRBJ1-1	CASSKGLNTEAFF	TGTGCCAGCAGTAAGGGTTTAAACACTGAAGCTTTCTTT
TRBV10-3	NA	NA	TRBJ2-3	CAIRGGADTQYF	TGTGCCATCAGAGGGGGAGCGGATACGCAGTATTTT
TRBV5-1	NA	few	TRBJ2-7	CASRPDIPYEQYF	TGCGCCAGCCGGCCGGACATACCCTACGAGCAGTACTTC
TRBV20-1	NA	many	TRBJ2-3	CSPPAPSTDTQYF	TGCAGCCCCCCCGCACCTAGCACAGATACGCAGTATTTT
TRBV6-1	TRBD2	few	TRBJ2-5	CASSGGGVQETQYF	TGTGCCAGCAGTGGGGGGGGGGTCCAAGAGACCCAGTACTTC
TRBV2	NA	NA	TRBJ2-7	CASSEAELSLFEQYF	TGTGCCAGCAGTGAAGCGGAACTTAGCCTCTTCGAGCAGTACTTC
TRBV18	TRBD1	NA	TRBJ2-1	CASSPTGTGNSYNEQFF	TGTGCCAGCTCACCGACCGGGACAGGGAATTCCTACAATGAGCAGTTCTTC
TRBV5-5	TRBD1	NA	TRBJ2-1	CASSWLVGQGNEQFF	TGTGCCAGCAGCTGGCTGGTCGGACAGGGGAATGAGCAGTTCTTC
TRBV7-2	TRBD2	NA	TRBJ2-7	CASQLAGTYEQYF	TGTGCCAGCCAACTAGCGGGGACTTACGAGCAGTACTTC
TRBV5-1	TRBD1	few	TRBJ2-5	CASSSSGTGGWETQYF	TGCGCCAGCAGCTCATCCGGGACAGGGGGTTGGGAGACCCAGTACTTC
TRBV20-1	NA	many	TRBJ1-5	CSARGTGNQPQHF	TGCAGTGCTAGAGGGACGGGTAATCAGCCCCAGCATTTT